The 32 T cell receptor beta chains presented below share a single source sample, sequenced in a study of blood T cells in healthy people across ages. Using a J-beta primer mix together with a sample-barcoded 5' primer, a second PCR was run for roughly 6 to 12 cycles. Each CDR3 protein is one row after TCRdb ran MiXCR on the 5' RACE reads. The repertoire includes hundreds of thousands of distinct CDR3 sequences, roughly 50% of them detected once, and over 30% sits in the top ten. The specimen was blood. The receptors shown here come from a man between 60 and 75 years old in good health.

This clonotype turned up a few times. This chain uses TRBV2 with TRBJ2-7; D tentatively reads TRBD1 or TRBD2 (5 bases each). CDR3 length equals 14 residues. Germline V CDR1 and CDR2: SNHLY, FYNNEI. V lost 3 bases and J 5 bases, leaving 14 bases between the germline ends. The CDR3 DNA reads as TGTGCCAGCAGTGACATCGGCAGGGACCACGAGCAGTACTTC. This translates into CASSDIGRDHEQYF.

A few counts support this clonotype. This chain joins TRBV5-1 and TRBJ2-7; D possibly matches TRBD1 or TRBD2 (5 bases each). Germline loops: CDR1 SGHRS, CDR2 YFSETQ. V was clipped by 0 bases and J by 1 base, with 14 bases between them. This CDR3 has 16 residues. The CDR3 DNA reads as TGCGCCAGCAGCTTGGGAGACCGGGACGGATCCTACGAGCAGTACTTC. It yields the protein CASSLGDRDGSYEQYF.

This clonotype was observed a few times. V and J are TRBV25-1 and TRBJ2-3; D possibly corresponds to TRBD1 (5 bases). The CDR3 is 11 amino acids. Germline CDR1 and CDR2: MGHDK and SYGVNS. Trimming shortened V by 6 bases and J by 8 bases, and 9 bases separated the two germline ends. CDR3 sequence: CASSEGATQYF. CDR3 sequence (DNA): TGTGCCAGCAGCGAAGGGGCTACGCAGTATTTT.

The chain is built from TRBV6-5 and TRBJ1-2; 7 bases line up with TRBD1. V lost 5 bases to trimming and J lost 8 bases; unmatched junction nucleotides: 5. CDR3 length equals 12 residues. Germline loops: CDR1 MNHEY, CDR2 SVGAGI. Written as DNA, the CDR3 is TGTGCCAGCAGTCGACAGGGCCTAGGCTACACCTTC. Protein sequence: CASSRQGLGYTF.

CDR3 sequence reads: CASSQDSRGWNIQYF. For the CDR3, the DNA is TGCGCCAGCAGCCAAGATTCTAGAGGGTGGAACATTCAGTACTTC. J is TRBJ2-7 and V is TRBV4-1; tentative D call: TRBD2 (5 bases). The DNA end lines up better with TRBJ2-4; the J call may be wrong. Per germline, CDR1 MGHRA and CDR2 YSYEKL. CDR3 length equals 15 residues.

V and J are TRBV6-5 and TRBJ2-7; TRBD1 agrees at 7 bases. J gave up 2 bases and V 7 bases, and 11 bases lay outside the gene matches. This CDR3 comprises 15 residues. The V gene's germline CDR1 is MNHEY and CDR2 SVGAGI. The CDR3 sequence: CASNSIRDSTYEQYF. The CDR3 DNA sequence: TGTGCCAGCAACTCCATACGGGACAGCACCTACGAGCAGTACTTC.

This clonotype turned up a few times. The V and J genes are TRBV28 and TRBJ2-7, with 7 bases identical to TRBD2. V was pared by 5 bases and J by 4 bases, with 8 bases of the junction left unmatched. CDR3 length: 14 amino acids. CDR1 and CDR2 (germline): MDHEN, SYDVKM. As DNA, the CDR3 is TGTGCCAGCAGTGAAGGTGGGGGGGATTACGAGCAGTACTTC. Protein: CASSEGGGDYEQYF.

The rearrangement uses TRBV20-1 and TRBJ2-7, with a tentative D call TRBD2 (6 bases). Germline assignment: CDR1 DFQATT and CDR2 SNEGSKA (reference sequence). V was trimmed by 0 bases and J by 4 bases, leaving 16 bases between them. The CDR3 sequence is 15 residues long. CDR3 bases: TGCAGTGCTAGAGATCCGGCGGGAAGGGTTTACGAGCAGTACTTC. It codes for CSARDPAGRVYEQYF.

V and J are TRBV29-1 and TRBJ2-7; the match to TRBD1 covers 7 bases. The CDR3 runs to 14 residues. CDR1 is SQVTM, CDR2 ANQGSEA, per germline. V gave up 2 bases and J gave up 3 bases; unmatched junction bases: 7. As DNA, the CDR3 is TGCAGCGTTGAATTCCAGGACAGGAACTACGAGCAGTACTTC. Translated, it gives CSVEFQDRNYEQYF.

A remark on this clonotype: With a much larger clone just one base away, this may be a read error. J is TRBJ2-7 and V is TRBV28; D gene ambiguous. The CDR3 extends over 13 amino acids. Trimming removed 4 bases at V and 0 bases at J, with 7 bases between. Germline-derived CDR1 and CDR2 are MDHEN and SYDVKM. This CDR3 is CASSSVSSYEQYF. CDR3 nucleotides: TGTGCCAGCAGTTCGGTTAGCTCCTACGAGCAGTACTTC.

The CDR3 coding sequence is TGTGCCAGCAGCCAAGGCCCTAGCGGGGGGGCCGCGGGAGATACGCAGTATTTT. Protein sequence: CASSQGPSGGAAGDTQYF. The chain employs TRBV14 and TRBJ2-3, with 12 bases aligning to TRBD2. J was trimmed by 5 bases and V by 1 base; bases with no gene match: 10. The CDR3 consists of 18 residues. CDR1 is SGHDN, CDR2 FVKESK, per germline.

V and J are TRBV7-2 and TRBJ2-1, with a weak D call TRBD2 (6 bases). Trimming took off 2 bases at V and 0 bases at J, with 8 bases between the two ends. This CDR3 region has 15 residues. CDR1 and CDR2 (germline): SGHTA, FQGNSA. The CDR3 bases are TGTGCCAGCAGCTTACCGGACTACTCCTACAATGAGCAGTTCTTC. This codes for CASSLPDYSYNEQFF.

The rearrangement joins TRBV7-9 to TRBJ2-1; D is tentatively TRBD1 or TRBD2 (5 bases each). Deletions cut 4 bases from V and 9 bases from J, with 13 bases between. The CDR3 has 13 residues. Germline-derived CDR1 and CDR2 are SEHNR and FQNEAQ (reference sequence). For the CDR3, the DNA is TGTGCCAGCAGCTCCACAGGAGGTGGTGAGCAGTTCTTC. Translated, it gives CASSSTGGGEQFF.

This clonotype was seen a few times. J is TRBJ2-5 and V is TRBV6-5; the D call may be TRBD1 or TRBD2 (6 bases each). The CDR3 loop spans 14 amino acids. Germline CDR1 reads MNHEY; CDR2 reads SVGAGI. V lost 11 bases and J 0 bases, leaving 16 bases between the germline ends. The CDR3 DNA reads as TGTGCCTCGGCACGGGGGACACACCAAGAGACCCAGTACTTC. It codes for CASARGTHQETQYF.

This clonotype was counted only a few times. The V call is TRBV4-1, the J call TRBJ2-4; no clear D gene. The germline V gene has CDR1 MGHRA and CDR2 YSYEKL. The CDR3 spans 16 residues. V was cut by 0 bases and J by 0 bases, with 9 bases left in between. CDR3 sequence reads: CASSQDPVKAKNIQYF. CDR3 DNA sequence: TGCGCCAGCAGCCAAGATCCGGTCAAAGCCAAAAACATTCAGTACTTC.

The chain employs TRBV11-2 and TRBJ2-5; 12 bases line up with TRBD2. The CDR3 runs 15 residues. Germline CDR1 reads SGHAT; CDR2 reads FQNNGV. Trimming cost V 0 bases and J 5 bases; bases outside gene matches: 1. The CDR3 sequence is CASSLDGLAGETQYF. As DNA, the CDR3 is TGTGCCAGCAGCTTAGATGGACTAGCGGGGGAGACCCAGTACTTC. The full variable domain, in which reference TRBV11-2 and TRBJ2-5 provide the parts outside the CDR3, is EAGVAQSPRYKIIEKRQSVAFWCNPISGHATLYWYQQILGQGPKLLIQFQNNGVVDDSQLPKDRFSAERLKGVDSTLKIQPAKLEDSAVYLCASSLDGLAGETQYFGPGTRLLVL.

In its sample, this clonotype was seen once. CDR3 sequence: CSVWSGTVNTGELFF. CDR3 bases: TGCAGCGTTTGGAGTGGGACGGTGAACACCGGGGAGCTGTTTTTT. This sequence joins TRBV29-1 and TRBJ2-2; possibly TRBD1 or TRBD2 for D (5 bases each). The CDR3 runs 15 residues. Germline V CDR1 and CDR2: SQVTM, ANQGSEA. Deletions cut 5 bases from V and 1 base from J, with 14 bases between.

This clonotype has only a few counts. The chain employs TRBV6-5 and TRBJ2-3; D possibly corresponds to TRBD2 (6 bases). The germline CDR1 and CDR2 sequences are MNHEY and SVGAGI. The CDR3 has 13 residues. V lost 6 bases and J lost 3, with 10 bases in between. In DNA form, the CDR3 reads TGTGCCAGCAGCCGGGAGCGAACAGATACGCAGTATTTT. Amino acids: CASSRERTDTQYF.

The count of this clonotype is one. The rearrangement joins TRBV7-2 to TRBJ1-5, with D hard to call. CDR3 size: 14 residues. Between the trimmed V and J ends, which lost 2 bases and 5 bases, there was a span of 10 bases. Looked up from germline, CDR1 is SGHTA and CDR2 is FQGNSA. The CDR3, as DNA: TGTGCCAGCAGCTTAAGTAGTCGGGATCAGCCCCAGCATTTT. Protein product: CASSLSSRDQPQHF.

The genes are TRBV4-1 and TRBJ2-4; tentative D call: TRBD1 (6 bases). The closer fit of TRBJ2-7 to the DNA end suggests the J call may be wrong. This CDR3 has 16 amino acids. The V gene's germline CDR1 is MGHRA and CDR2 YSYEKL. The CDR3 DNA is TGCGCCAGCAGCCAAGGTGGTGCAGGGGCCTCCTACGAGCAGTACTTC. Protein: CASSQGGAGASYEQYF.

The chain employs TRBV15 and TRBJ2-3, with TRBD2 matching over 12 bases. V shed 5 bases, J shed 3 bases, and the junction held 6 bases outside the gene matches. CDR3 length equals 16 residues. The germline gives CDR1 LNHNV, CDR2 YYDKDF (reference sequence). The chain's CDR3 is CATSLRTSGETDTQYF. In DNA form, the CDR3 reads TGTGCCACCAGCCTAAGGACTAGCGGGGAGACAGATACGCAGTATTTT. Filled out from reference TRBV15 and TRBJ2-3, the complete variable domain reads DAMVIQNPRYQVTQFGKPVTLSCSQTLNHNVMYWYQQKSSQAPKLLFHYYDKDFNNEADTPDNFQSRRPNTSFCFLDIRSPGLGDTAMYLCATSLRTSGETDTQYFGPGTRLTVL.

The chain employs TRBV12-3 or TRBV12-4 and TRBJ1-2; 9 bases line up with TRBD1. The CDR3 contains 14 residues. The ends lost 5 bases at V and 7 bases at J; junction bases unmatched: 8. The CDR3: CASSLMDRGSGYTF. The CDR3 nucleotides are TGTGCCAGCAGTCTGATGGACAGGGGAAGTGGCTACACCTTC.

The chain recombines TRBV18 with TRBJ2-6, with TRBD2 matching 10 bases. This CDR3 region has 17 residues. V gave up 6 bases and J gave up 1 base; unmatched junction bases: 6. Germline CDR1 and CDR2: KGHSH and LQKENI. The CDR3 sequence: CASSPSGSRSGANVLTF. Written as DNA, the CDR3 is TGTGCCAGCTCCCCTAGCGGGAGTCGTTCTGGGGCCAACGTCCTGACTTTC.

The chain employs TRBV6-2 or TRBV6-3 and TRBJ1-1; D ambiguous. V was trimmed by 2 bases and J by 1 base, leaving 8 bases between them. There are 14 residues in the CDR3. Per the germline V gene, CDR1 is MNHEY and CDR2 is SVGEGT. CDR3 bases: TGTGCCAGCAGTTACAAGGGTGCGAACACTGAAGCTTTCTTT. Translation: CASSYKGANTEAFF.

As regards this clonotype: It may be a read error: a sequence one base away is much more abundant. This chain joins TRBV2 and TRBJ2-5; 9 bases align to TRBD1. J lost 12 bases, V lost 4 bases, and 3 bases had no gene match. This CDR3 is built from 11 residues. Germline loops: CDR1 SNHLY, CDR2 FYNNEI. This CDR3 reads CASSVRDREYF. Written as DNA, the CDR3 is TGTGCCAGCAGTGTGAGGGACAGGGAGTACTTC. Drawing the rest from reference TRBV2 and TRBJ2-5, the complete variable domain is EPEVTQTPSHQVTQMGQEVILRCVPISNHLYFYWYRQILGQKVEFLVSFYNNEISEKSEIFDDQFSVERPDGSNFTLKIRSTKLEDSAMYFCASSVRDREYFGPGTRLLVL.

The chain recombines TRBV20-1 with TRBJ2-1; no reliable D call. The CDR3 extends over 11 amino acids. CDR1 is DFQATT and CDR2 is SNEGSKA in the germline V gene (reference sequence). The V end lost 5 bases, the J end lost 6 bases, and 8 bases lay between the germline ends. CDR3 sequence reads: CSAGTRNEQFF. CDR3 bases: TGCAGTGCTGGAACCCGCAATGAGCAGTTCTTC.

The sample holds a few counts of this clonotype. The rearrangement links TRBV15 to TRBJ1-2; the match to TRBD1 covers 10 bases. Trimming cost V 0 bases and J 7 bases; bases outside gene matches: 5. The germline V gene has CDR1 LNHNV and CDR2 YYDKDF (reference sequence). The CDR3 totals 15 residues. For the CDR3, the DNA is TGTGCCACCAGCAGAGAGGGACAGGGGAGACGTGGCTACACCTTC. It yields the protein CATSREGQGRRGYTF.

The chain uses TRBV3-1 and TRBJ1-2; D remains ambiguous. This CDR3 is built from 13 residues. CDR1 is LGHDT, CDR2 YNNKEL, per germline (reference sequence). The V end lost 0 bases, the J end lost 4 bases, and 6 bases lay between the germline ends. The CDR3 sequence is CASSQEQLYGYTF. The CDR3 DNA follows: TGTGCCAGCAGCCAAGAACAGCTCTATGGCTACACCTTC.

This clonotype was picked up a small number of times. This chain connects TRBV5-1 to TRBJ2-6; D is perhaps TRBD1 or TRBD2 (5 bases each). Trimming removed 4 bases from V and 0 bases from J, with 14 bases in between. CDR1 is SGHRS and CDR2 is YFSETQ in the germline V gene. The CDR3 length is 17 residues. The CDR3 DNA follows: TGCGCCAGCAGCCTGACAGAACTAGGCTCTGGGGCCAACGTCCTGACTTTC. Translation gives CASSLTELGSGANVLTF. The complete variable domain, with remaining parts taken from reference TRBV5-1 and TRBJ2-6, reads KAGVTQTPRYLIKTRGQQVTLSCSPISGHRSVSWYQQTPGQGLQFLFEYFSETQRNKGNFPGRFSGRQFSNSRSEMNVSTLELGDSALYLCASSLTELGSGANVLTFGAGSRLTVL.

The chain combines TRBV12-3 or TRBV12-4 with TRBJ2-3; 9 bases fit TRBD2. This CDR3 comprises 14 residues. Losses at the gene ends were 6 bases for V and 4 bases for J; bases not matched to a gene: 5. CDR3 DNA: TGTGCCAGCAGAATAGCGGGGGTGGCAGATACGCAGTATTTT. Translated: CASRIAGVADTQYF.

The J gene is TRBJ2-5, the V gene TRBV6-2 or TRBV6-3, with D tentatively TRBD2 (5 bases). V was cut by 2 bases and J by 9 bases, with 13 bases left in between. The CDR3 sequence is 13 residues long. Germline-derived CDR1 and CDR2 are MNHEY and SVGEGT. The DNA of the CDR3 is TGTGCCAGCAGTTACGTGGGCCCGGGGTCCCAGTACTTC. Protein sequence: CASSYVGPGSQYF.

There are a few counts of this clonotype. This chain joins TRBV27 and TRBJ2-7; tentative D call: TRBD2 (5 bases). V lost 3 bases and J lost 3, with 9 bases in between. In germline, CDR1 is MNHEY, CDR2 SMNVEV (reference sequence). The CDR3 covers 13 residues. CDR3 DNA: TGTGCCAGCAGTTTTCGTGGAGGCTACGAGCAGTACTTC. The encoded protein is CASSFRGGYEQYF.